Presented here are 11 T cell receptor beta chains from one specimen sequenced in a study of regulatory T cells in long-lasting Graves disease. HTBI primers from iRepertoire and Arm-PCR of CDR3 regions yielded the TCR beta libraries. MiXCR, applied by TCRdb to the multiplex PCR reads, yields one record per CDR3 protein. The sample carries 580,000 or so distinct CDR3 sequences, more than 15% recorded once. The time point is: newly diagnosed GD, antithyroid drugs for less than 3 months. Isolated PBMC RNA provided the starting material for the TCR library. This same sample was also taken into another study, of T cells in Graves' hyperthyroidism and ophthalmopathy.

The sample consisted of peripheral blood mononuclear cells (PBMCs), taken at new diagnosis, from a patient treated with antithyroid drugs. Receptor source: a man aged 18 to 35 with Graves disease.

V gene TRBV10-3 combines with J gene TRBJ2-7, with D possibly being TRBD1 or TRBD2 (5 bases each). There are 13 residues in the CDR3. The V gene's germline CDR1 is ENHRY and CDR2 SYGVKD. V dropped 10 bases and J dropped 7 bases, with 20 bases sitting between them. The chain's CDR3 is CASQPGRDGEQYF. The CDR3 DNA is TGTGCCAGCCAGCCAGGGAGAGACGGGGAGCAGTACTTC.

This clonotype was recorded many times. Here the CDR3 reads CSAMNYRGEKLFF. The CDR3 DNA follows: TGCAGTGCTATGAATTATCGGGGGGAAAAACTGTTTTTT. The gene calls are TRBV20-1 and TRBJ1-4; a weak D match, TRBD1 (5 bases). Trimming took off 4 bases at V and 8 bases at J, with 14 bases between the two ends. The germline V gene encodes CDR1 DFQATT and CDR2 SNEGSKA (reference sequence). The CDR3 loop spans 13 amino acids.

CDR3 sequence: CALIIAGGDSSYNEQFF. For the CDR3, the DNA is TGTGCCTTGATAATAGCGGGAGGCGATAGCTCCTACAATGAGCAGTTCTTC. The rearrangement uses TRBV30 and TRBJ2-1; 10 bases are a match to TRBD2. V shed 7 bases and J 0 bases; nucleotides not matched to a gene: 12. Looked up from germline, CDR1 is GTSNPN and CDR2 is SVGIG (reference sequence). The CDR3 has 17 amino acids.

V usage is TRBV7-3 and J usage is TRBJ2-4; D assignment may be TRBD1 or TRBD2 (5 bases each). This CDR3 has 13 amino acids. Germline-derived CDR1 and CDR2 are SGHTA and FQGTGA. V lost 2 bases and J 4 bases, leaving 6 bases between the germline ends. The chain's CDR3 is CASSLEGKNIQYF. The DNA for the CDR3 is TGTGCCAGCAGCTTAGAGGGGAAAAACATTCAGTACTTC.

V is TRBV30 and J is TRBJ1-2; D unresolved. V lost 3 bases, J lost 2 bases, and 7 bases lay in between. In germline, CDR1 is GTSNPN, CDR2 SVGIG (reference sequence). This CDR3 has 12 amino acids. In nucleotides, the CDR3 is TGTGCCTGGAGGGTAGGCAACTATGGCTACACCTTC. This translates into CAWRVGNYGYTF.

This clonotype was seen many times. This chain connects TRBV10-3 to TRBJ2-2; possible D gene TRBD1, 6 bases. In germline, CDR1 is ENHRY, CDR2 SYGVKD. Trimming shortened V by 2 bases and J by 4 bases, and 11 bases separated the two germline ends. The CDR3 covers 15 residues. The CDR3 sequence: CAISEGQLGTGELFF. Written as DNA, the CDR3 is TGTGCCATCAGTGAGGGACAGCTAGGCACCGGGGAGCTGTTTTTT.

This clonotype was observed a handful of times. The rearrangement uses TRBV6-2 or TRBV6-3 and TRBJ2-1; D might be TRBD1 or TRBD2, each matching 6 bases. This CDR3 comprises 18 residues. The germline V gene encodes CDR1 MNHEY and CDR2 SVGEGT. V shed 2 bases and J shed 6 bases, with 23 bases lying between them. In DNA, the CDR3 is TGTGCCAGCAGTTACATTGGTGGGACGGGGGCTTACGGCAATGAGCAGTTCTTC. As protein: CASSYIGGTGAYGNEQFF.

The sample holds many counts of this clonotype. This chain connects TRBV7-3 to TRBJ2-2, with TRBD2 identical over 13 bases. Per the germline V gene, CDR1 is SGHTA and CDR2 is FQGTGA. The V segment lost 5 bases and the J segment 7 bases; nucleotides outside the gene matches: 10. The CDR3 covers 17 residues. DNA of the CDR3: TGTGCCAGCAGCCTACCAGGACTAGCGGGAGTCAGCGGGGAGCTGTTTTTT. Protein: CASSLPGLAGVSGELFF.

The V gene is TRBV7-2, the J gene TRBJ2-3; D may correspond to TRBD1 or TRBD2 (5 bases each). The CDR3 length is 13 residues. Germline values: CDR1 SGHTA, CDR2 FQGNSA. Trimming removed 1 base at V and 11 bases at J, with 13 bases between. For the CDR3, the DNA is TGTGCCAGCAGCTTAGGGGGGAAAACGGGGCAGTATTTT. It codes for CASSLGGKTGQYF. Together with reference TRBV7-2 and TRBJ2-3, the CDR3 gives the full variable domain: GAGVSQSPSNKVTEKGKDVELRCDPISGHTALYWYRQSLGQGLEFLIYFQGNSAPDKSGLPSDRFSAERTGGSVSTLTIQRTQQEDSAVYLCASSLGGKTGQYFGPGTRLTVL.

This clonotype was counted only a few times. The V and J genes are TRBV19 and TRBJ2-1; 8 nucleotides line up with TRBD2. The CDR3 has 15 residues. The ends lost 6 bases at V and 2 bases at J; junction bases unmatched: 6. CDR1 and CDR2 (germline): LNHDA, SQIVND (reference sequence). The CDR3 DNA follows: TGTGCCAGTAGGGCGACTAGCGCAACCTACAATGAGCAGTTCTTC. Translation gives CASRATSATYNEQFF.

The rearrangement uses TRBV9 and TRBJ1-1; D is ambiguous. The CDR3 spans 15 residues. Germline V gene sequence: CDR1 SGDLS, CDR2 YYNGEE. V gave up 0 bases and J gave up 0 bases, with 9 bases separating them. CDR3 nucleotides: TGTGCCAGCAGCGTAGTAGAACAAATGAACACTGAAGCTTTCTTT. Translated, it gives CASSVVEQMNTEAFF.